The rows below give T cell receptor beta chains drawn from one sample of a study of OX40 agonist ivuxolimab in advanced cancers. Sequencing used immunoSEQ multiplex PCR; TCRdb keeps in-frame clones, though not all of them. The table lists about 45,000 clones, roughly 88% of them singletons. Material: CD4+ or CD8+ T cells sorted from blood, obtained in a trial of the OX40 agonist ivuxolimab. The origin of the receptors is an adult with an advanced solid tumor such as melanoma, head and neck, liver or kidney cancer. Each CDR3 is given with its conserved first and last residue. The order of the fields is V gene, clone size, CDR3 protein. Rows give clone size only sometimes, using once, few, many, or a class for an expanded clone.

V: TRBV18; size: -; CDR3: CASSPRDDSTGELFF
V: TRBV27; size: -; CDR3: CASSPRTSGLEQYF
V: TRBV6-5; size: -; CDR3: CASSTGGSYEQYF
V: TRBV5-1; size: -; CDR3: CASSFLQAAMNTEAFF
V: TRBV5-1; size: few; CDR3: CASSLLEGFFDKAFF
V: TRBV2; size: -; CDR3: CASQEGDRAHGTQYF
V: TRBV2; size: -; CDR3: CASSDSGENTEAFF
V: TRBV2; size: -; CDR3: CASSEAPGSLGEQYF
V: TRBV27; size: -; CDR3: CASSLKMRASGGSYEQYF
V: TRBV11-2; size: -; CDR3: CASSPQTGGSEQFF
V: TRBV19; size: -; CDR3: CAPGGLGLLYEQYF
V: TRBV7-9; size: -; CDR3: CASSPKGYGYTF
V: TRBV7-9; size: -; CDR3: CASSLGLGWTEAFF
V: TRBV7-9; size: -; CDR3: CASSAHSGRNNEQFF
V: TRBV5-8; size: once; CDR3: CASSLAPGQPFF
V: TRBV7-6; size: -; CDR3: CASSPRSGRWQETQYF
V: TRBV5-5; size: -; CDR3: CASSLAQGAHEQYF
V: TRBV6-1; size: few; CDR3: CASSELGYSNQPQHF
V: TRBV6-1; size: -; CDR3: CASSDSGQGYGNEQFF
V: TRBV27; size: -; CDR3: CASSLSSLYEQYF
V: TRBV11-1; size: -; CDR3: CASSLLGLAAEQYF
V: TRBV5-5; size: -; CDR3: CATEADVFRQETQYF
V: TRBV27; size: once; CDR3: CASSSSATGTEAFF
V: TRBV4-2; size: -; CDR3: CASSQESSGFSYEQYF
V: TRBV27; size: -; CDR3: CASSPTGTSGSTDTQYF
V: TRBV6-5; size: -; CDR3: CASSQWTGGDYGYTF
V: TRBV28; size: -; CDR3: CASKGYNEQFF
V: TRBV29-1; size: -; CDR3: CSVAGTSGRAGDEQYF
V: TRBV15; size: -; CDR3: CATSRGLPWETQYF
V: TRBV10-3; size: -; CDR3: CAISGVEDSLYGYTF
V: TRBV4-2; size: -; CDR3: CASSQEGASGSYEQYF
V: TRBV28; size: once; CDR3: CASSLSGGPSYEQYF
V: TRBV4-1; size: -; CDR3: CASSQGTGSTGELFF
V: TRBV4-1; size: -; CDR3: CASSHGQVSSYEQYF
V: TRBV11-2; size: -; CDR3: CASSSVHEQYF
V: TRBV7-8; size: -; CDR3: CASSSLKDSSNQPQHF
V: TRBV5-5; size: -; CDR3: CASSLVTGYTDTQYF
V: TRBV4-1; size: few; CDR3: CASSQGNGGEQYF
V: TRBV7-7; size: -; CDR3: CASSPSLAGPYEQYF
V: TRBV5-6; size: -; CDR3: CASSNRDRALFNEQFF